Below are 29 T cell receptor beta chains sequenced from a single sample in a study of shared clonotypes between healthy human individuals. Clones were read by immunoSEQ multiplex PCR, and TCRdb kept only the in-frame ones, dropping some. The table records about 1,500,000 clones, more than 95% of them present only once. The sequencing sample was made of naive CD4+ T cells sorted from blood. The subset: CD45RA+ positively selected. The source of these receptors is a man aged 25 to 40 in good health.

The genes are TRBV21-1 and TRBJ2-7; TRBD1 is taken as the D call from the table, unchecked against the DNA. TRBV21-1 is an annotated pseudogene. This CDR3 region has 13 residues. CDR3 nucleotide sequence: TGTGCCAGCAGCAAAGGGGCCAGCTACGAGCAGTACTTC. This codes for CASSKGASYEQYF.

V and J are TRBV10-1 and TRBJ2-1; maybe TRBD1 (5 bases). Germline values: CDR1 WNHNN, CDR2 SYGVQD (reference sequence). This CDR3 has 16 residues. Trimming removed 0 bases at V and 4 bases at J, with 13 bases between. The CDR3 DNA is TGCGCCAGCAGTGAGTCCACAGGAAAAGGGTACAATGAGCAGTTCTTC. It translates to CASSESTGKGYNEQFF.

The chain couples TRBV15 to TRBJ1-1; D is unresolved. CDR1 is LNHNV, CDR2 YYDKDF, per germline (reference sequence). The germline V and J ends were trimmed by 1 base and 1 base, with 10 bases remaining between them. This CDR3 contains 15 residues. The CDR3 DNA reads TGTGCCACCAGCAGAGCCCGGGGTAAGAACACTGAAGCTTTCTTT. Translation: CATSRARGKNTEAFF. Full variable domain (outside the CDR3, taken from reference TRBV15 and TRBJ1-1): DAMVIQNPRYQVTQFGKPVTLSCSQTLNHNVMYWYQQKSSQAPKLLFHYYDKDFNNEADTPDNFQSRRPNTSFCFLDIRSPGLGDTAMYLCATSRARGKNTEAFFGQGTRLTVV.

In DNA, the CDR3 is TGTGCCACCAGCAGGGGACAGGGGAATGAGCAGTTCTTC. Protein product: CATSRGQGNEQFF. V is TRBV15 and J is TRBJ2-1, with 10 nucleotides matching TRBD1. The germline V gene has CDR1 LNHNV and CDR2 YYDKDF (reference sequence). The CDR3 runs to 13 residues. V trimming: 3 bases; J trimming: 7 bases; junction bases outside the gene matches: 0.

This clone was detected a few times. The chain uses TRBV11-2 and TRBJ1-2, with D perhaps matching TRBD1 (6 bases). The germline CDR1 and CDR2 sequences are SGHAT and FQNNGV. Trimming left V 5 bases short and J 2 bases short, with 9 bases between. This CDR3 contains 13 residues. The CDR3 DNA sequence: TGTGCCAGCAGCCACAGGGTGAACTATGGCTACACCTTC. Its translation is CASSHRVNYGYTF. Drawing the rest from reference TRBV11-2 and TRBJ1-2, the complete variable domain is EAGVAQSPRYKIIEKRQSVAFWCNPISGHATLYWYQQILGQGPKLLIQFQNNGVVDDSQLPKDRFSAERLKGVDSTLKIQPAKLEDSAVYLCASSHRVNYGYTFGSGTRLTVV.

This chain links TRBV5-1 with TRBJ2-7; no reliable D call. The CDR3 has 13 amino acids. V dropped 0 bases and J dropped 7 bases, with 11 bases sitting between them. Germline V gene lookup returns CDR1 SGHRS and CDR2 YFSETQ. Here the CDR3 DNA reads TGCGCCAGCAGCTTGGCGTCCCCTCGGGAGCAGTACTTC. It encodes CASSLASPREQYF. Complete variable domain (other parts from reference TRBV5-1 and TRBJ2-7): KAGVTQTPRYLIKTRGQQVTLSCSPISGHRSVSWYQQTPGQGLQFLFEYFSETQRNKGNFPGRFSGRQFSNSRSEMNVSTLELGDSALYLCASSLASPREQYFGPGTRLTVT.

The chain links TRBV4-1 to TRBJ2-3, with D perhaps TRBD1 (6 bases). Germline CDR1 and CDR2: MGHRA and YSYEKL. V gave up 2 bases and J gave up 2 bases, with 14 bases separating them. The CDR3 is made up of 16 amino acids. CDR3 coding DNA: TGCGCCAGCAGCCAATTTCCGGACAGAGCCACAGATACGCAGTATTTT. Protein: CASSQFPDRATDTQYF.

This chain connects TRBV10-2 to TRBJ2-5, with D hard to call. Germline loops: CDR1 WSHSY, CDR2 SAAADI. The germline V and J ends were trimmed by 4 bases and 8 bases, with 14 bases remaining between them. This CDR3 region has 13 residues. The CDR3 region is CASSVAVLGTQYF. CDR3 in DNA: TGCGCCAGCAGTGTGGCCGTGCTAGGAACCCAGTACTTC.

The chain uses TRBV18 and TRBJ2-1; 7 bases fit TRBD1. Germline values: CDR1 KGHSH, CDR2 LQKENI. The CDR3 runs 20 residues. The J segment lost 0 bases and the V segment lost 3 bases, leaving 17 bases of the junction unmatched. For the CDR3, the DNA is TGTGCCAGCTCACCTGCTATTAAGATGGGACAGTCATTCTCCTACAATGAGCAGTTCTTC. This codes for CASSPAIKMGQSFSYNEQFF. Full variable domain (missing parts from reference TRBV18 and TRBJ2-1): NAGVMQNPRHLVRRRGQEARLRCSPMKGHSHVYWYRQLPEEGLKFMVYLQKENIIDESGMPKERFSAEFPKEGPSILRIQQVVRGDSAAYFCASSPAIKMGQSFSYNEQFFGPGTRLTVL.

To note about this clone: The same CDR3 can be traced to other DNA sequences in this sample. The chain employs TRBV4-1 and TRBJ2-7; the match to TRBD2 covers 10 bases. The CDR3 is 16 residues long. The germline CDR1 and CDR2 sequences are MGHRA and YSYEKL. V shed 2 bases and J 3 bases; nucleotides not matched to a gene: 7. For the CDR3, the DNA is TGCGCCAGCAGCCAACGCCTAGCGGGAGTTAGCTACGAGCAGTACTTC. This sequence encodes CASSQRLAGVSYEQYF.

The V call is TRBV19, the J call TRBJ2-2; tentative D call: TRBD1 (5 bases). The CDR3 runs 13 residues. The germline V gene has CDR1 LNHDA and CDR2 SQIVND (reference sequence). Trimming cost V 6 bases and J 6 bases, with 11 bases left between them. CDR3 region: CASSQGNPGELFF. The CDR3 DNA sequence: TGTGCCAGTAGCCAGGGTAACCCCGGGGAGCTGTTTTTT.

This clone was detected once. The CDR3 DNA reads TGTGCCAGCAGCTTGGGGTCCGAGCAGTTCTTC. Its protein product is CASSLGSEQFF. The gene calls are TRBV5-5 and TRBJ2-1; D remains unclear. This CDR3 contains 11 residues. Germline loops: CDR1 SGHKS, CDR2 YYEKEE (reference sequence). The ends were cut back, 0 bases at V and 10 bases at J, with 5 bases in the middle.

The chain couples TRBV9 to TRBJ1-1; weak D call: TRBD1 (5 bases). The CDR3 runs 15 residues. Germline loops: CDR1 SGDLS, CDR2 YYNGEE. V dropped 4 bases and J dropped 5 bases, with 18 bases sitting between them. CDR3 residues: CASSLGWGLGTEAFF. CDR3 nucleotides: TGTGCCAGCAGCCTGGGGTGGGGGTTAGGGACTGAAGCTTTCTTT.

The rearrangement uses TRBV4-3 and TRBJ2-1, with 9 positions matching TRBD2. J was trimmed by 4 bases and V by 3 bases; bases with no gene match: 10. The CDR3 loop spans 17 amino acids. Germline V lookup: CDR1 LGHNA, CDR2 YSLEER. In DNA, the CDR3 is TGCGCCAGCAGCCAGGCGACATCGGCGGGAGGGTACAATGAGCAGTTCTTC. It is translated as CASSQATSAGGYNEQFF.

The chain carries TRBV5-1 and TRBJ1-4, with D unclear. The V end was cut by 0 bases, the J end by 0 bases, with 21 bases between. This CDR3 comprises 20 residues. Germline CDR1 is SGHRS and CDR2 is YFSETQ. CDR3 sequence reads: CASSLDPVSAQVSTNEKLFF. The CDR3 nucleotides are TGCGCCAGCAGCTTGGACCCCGTTTCGGCCCAGGTCTCAACTAATGAAAAACTGTTTTTT. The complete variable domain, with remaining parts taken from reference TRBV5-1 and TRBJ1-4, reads KAGVTQTPRYLIKTRGQQVTLSCSPISGHRSVSWYQQTPGQGLQFLFEYFSETQRNKGNFPGRFSGRQFSNSRSEMNVSTLELGDSALYLCASSLDPVSAQVSTNEKLFFGSGTQLSVL.

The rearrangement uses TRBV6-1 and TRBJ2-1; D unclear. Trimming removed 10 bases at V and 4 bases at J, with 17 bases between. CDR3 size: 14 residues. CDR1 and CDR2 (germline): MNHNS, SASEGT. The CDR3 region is CATQPTTWYNEQFF. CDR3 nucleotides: TGTGCCACCCAGCCTACGACCTGGTACAATGAGCAGTTCTTC.

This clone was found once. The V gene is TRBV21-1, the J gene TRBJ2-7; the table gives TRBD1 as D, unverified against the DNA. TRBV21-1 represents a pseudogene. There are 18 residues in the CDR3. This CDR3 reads CASSKETSGGQGFVKQYF. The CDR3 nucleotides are TGTGCCAGCAGCAAAGAGACTTCGGGGGGACAGGGTTTTGTCAAGCAGTACTTC.

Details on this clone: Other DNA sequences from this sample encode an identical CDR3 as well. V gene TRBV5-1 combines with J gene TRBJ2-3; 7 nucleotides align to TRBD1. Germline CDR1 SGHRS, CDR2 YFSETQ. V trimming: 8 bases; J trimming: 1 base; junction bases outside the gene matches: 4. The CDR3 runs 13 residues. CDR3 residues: CASTQGGTDTQYF. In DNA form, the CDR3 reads TGCGCCAGTACCCAGGGGGGCACAGATACGCAGTATTTT.

The DNA of the CDR3 is TGTGCCAGCAGCTTATTTGGGGGGCAAGAAGCTTTCTTT. It specifies CASSLFGGQEAFF. The rearrangement joins TRBV11-2 to TRBJ1-1, with D tentatively TRBD1 (6 bases). The CDR3 is 13 residues long. V lost 2 bases to trimming and J lost 8 bases, with 12 bases between them. The germline V gene encodes CDR1 SGHAT and CDR2 FQNNGV. The full variable domain, with the rest looked up from reference TRBV11-2 and TRBJ1-1, is EAGVAQSPRYKIIEKRQSVAFWCNPISGHATLYWYQQILGQGPKLLIQFQNNGVVDDSQLPKDRFSAERLKGVDSTLKIQPAKLEDSAVYLCASSLFGGQEAFFGQGTRLTVV.

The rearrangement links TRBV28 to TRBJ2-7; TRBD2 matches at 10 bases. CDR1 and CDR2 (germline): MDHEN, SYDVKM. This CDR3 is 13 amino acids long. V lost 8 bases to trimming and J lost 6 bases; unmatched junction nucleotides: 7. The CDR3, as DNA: TGTGCCAGCCTGAGCGGGAGGGGCCTCGAGCAGTACTTC. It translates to CASLSGRGLEQYF. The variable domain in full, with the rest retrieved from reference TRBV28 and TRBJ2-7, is DVKVTQSSRYLVKRTGEKVFLECVQDMDHENMFWYRQDPGLGLRLIYFSYDVKMKEKGDIPEGYSVSREKKERFSLILESASTNQTSMYLCASLSGRGLEQYFGPGTRLTVT.

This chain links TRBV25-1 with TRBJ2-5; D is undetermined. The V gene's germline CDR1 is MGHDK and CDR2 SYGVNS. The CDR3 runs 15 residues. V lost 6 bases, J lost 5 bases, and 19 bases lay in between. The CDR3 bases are TGTGCCAGCAGCTTCACGGGTGGCAGGCAGGAGACCCAGTACTTC. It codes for CASSFTGGRQETQYF.

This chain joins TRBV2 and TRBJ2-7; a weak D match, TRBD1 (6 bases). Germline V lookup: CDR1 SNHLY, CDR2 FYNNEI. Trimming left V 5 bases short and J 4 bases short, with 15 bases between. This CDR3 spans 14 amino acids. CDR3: CASSLQGIGYEQYF. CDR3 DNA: TGTGCCAGCAGTTTACAGGGAATTGGGTACGAGCAGTACTTC.

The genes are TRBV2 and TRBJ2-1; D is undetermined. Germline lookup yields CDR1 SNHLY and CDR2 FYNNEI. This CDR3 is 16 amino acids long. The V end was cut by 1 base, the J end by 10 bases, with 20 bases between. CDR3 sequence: CASSEGAHLLRNEQFF. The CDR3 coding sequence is TGTGCCAGCAGTGAAGGTGCGCATCTCCTACGGAACGAGCAGTTCTTC.

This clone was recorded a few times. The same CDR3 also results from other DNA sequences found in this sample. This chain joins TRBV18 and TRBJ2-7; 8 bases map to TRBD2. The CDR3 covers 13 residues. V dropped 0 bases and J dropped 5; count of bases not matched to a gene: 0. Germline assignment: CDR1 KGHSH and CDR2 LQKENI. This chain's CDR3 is CASSPPSGNEQYF. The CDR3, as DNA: TGTGCCAGCTCACCACCTAGCGGGAACGAGCAGTACTTC. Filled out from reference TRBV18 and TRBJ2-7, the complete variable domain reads NAGVMQNPRHLVRRRGQEARLRCSPMKGHSHVYWYRQLPEEGLKFMVYLQKENIIDESGMPKERFSAEFPKEGPSILRIQQVVRGDSAAYFCASSPPSGNEQYFGPGTRLTVT.

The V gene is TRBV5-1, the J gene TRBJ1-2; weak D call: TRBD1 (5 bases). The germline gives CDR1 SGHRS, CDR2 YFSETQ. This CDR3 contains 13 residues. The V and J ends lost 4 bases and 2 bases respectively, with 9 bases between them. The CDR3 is CASSGGSNYGYTF. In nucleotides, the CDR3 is TGCGCCAGCAGCGGGGGGTCCAACTATGGCTACACCTTC. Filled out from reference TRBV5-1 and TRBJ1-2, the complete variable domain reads KAGVTQTPRYLIKTRGQQVTLSCSPISGHRSVSWYQQTPGQGLQFLFEYFSETQRNKGNFPGRFSGRQFSNSRSEMNVSTLELGDSALYLCASSGGSNYGYTFGSGTRLTVV.

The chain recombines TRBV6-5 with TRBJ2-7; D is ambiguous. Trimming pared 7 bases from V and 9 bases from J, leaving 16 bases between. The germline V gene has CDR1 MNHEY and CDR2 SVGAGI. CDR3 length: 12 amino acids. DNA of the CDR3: TGTGCCAGCACCCCTCACTCCGGCATGCAGTACTTC. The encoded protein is CASTPHSGMQYF.

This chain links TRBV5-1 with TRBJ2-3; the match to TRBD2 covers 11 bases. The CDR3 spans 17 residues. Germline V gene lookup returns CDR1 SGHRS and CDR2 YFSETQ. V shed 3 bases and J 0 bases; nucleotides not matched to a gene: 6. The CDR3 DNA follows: TGCGCCAGCAGCTACCACGGGACTAGCGGTAGCACAGATACGCAGTATTTT. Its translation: CASSYHGTSGSTDTQYF. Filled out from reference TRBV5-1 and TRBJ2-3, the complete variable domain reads KAGVTQTPRYLIKTRGQQVTLSCSPISGHRSVSWYQQTPGQGLQFLFEYFSETQRNKGNFPGRFSGRQFSNSRSEMNVSTLELGDSALYLCASSYHGTSGSTDTQYFGPGTRLTVL.

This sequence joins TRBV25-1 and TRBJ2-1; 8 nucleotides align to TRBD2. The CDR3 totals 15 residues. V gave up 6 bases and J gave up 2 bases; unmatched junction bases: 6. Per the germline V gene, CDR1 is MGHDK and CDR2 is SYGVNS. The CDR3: CASSKSGSPYNEQFF. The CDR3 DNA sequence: TGTGCCAGCAGCAAAAGCGGGAGTCCCTACAATGAGCAGTTCTTC.

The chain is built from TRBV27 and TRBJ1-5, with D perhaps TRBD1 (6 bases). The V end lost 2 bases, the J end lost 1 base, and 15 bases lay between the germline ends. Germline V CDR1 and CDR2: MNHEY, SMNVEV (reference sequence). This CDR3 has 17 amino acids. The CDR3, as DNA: TGTGCCAGCAGTTTAAGGGGACGCCAGGGGAGCAATCAGCCCCAGCATTTT. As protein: CASSLRGRQGSNQPQHF.